Listed here are 16 T cell receptor beta chains from one sample, sequenced in a study of cytomegalovirus exposure and HLA in healthy donors. In the PCR, 60 Vbeta and 13 Jbeta primers were used. Libraries were prepared by immunoSEQ multiplex PCR; TCRdb keeps only in-frame clonotypes and omits some of them. Of about 160,000 clones in the sample, 80% were seen once. Sequences were obtained from PBMCs. The receptor set was obtained from a man in his late teens or twenties in good health and CMV-seropositive.

The chain recombines TRBV18 with TRBJ2-7; D is undetermined. The V gene's germline CDR1 is KGHSH and CDR2 LQKENI. The V gene lost 1 base and the J gene lost 3 bases, with 10 bases spanning the gap. The CDR3 length is 14 residues. As DNA, the CDR3 is TGTGCCAGCTCACCACAGCACAGTGACTACGAGCAGTACTTC. Its translation: CASSPQHSDYEQYF.

This clone was detected only once. The junction does not match germline at one end; this may be a read error. V and J are TRBV10-3 and TRBJ2-7; D remains ambiguous. The CDR3 consists of 11 residues. Germline V gives CDR1 ENHRY, CDR2 SYGVKD. CDR3 sequence: CAISQSYEQYF. The CDR3 DNA sequence: TGTGCCATCAGTCAGTCCTACGAGCAGTACTTC.

The J gene is TRBJ1-2, the V gene TRBV15, with 7 bases that match TRBD1. The trim removed 0 bases at V and 7 bases at J, leaving 8 bases unmatched. CDR1 is LNHNV and CDR2 is YYDKDF in the germline V gene (reference sequence). The CDR3 has 15 residues. This CDR3 is CATSRERIPGGGYTF. DNA for the CDR3: TGTGCCACCAGCAGAGAGCGCATCCCAGGGGGTGGCTACACCTTC. Supplemented by reference TRBV15 and TRBJ1-2, the full variable domain reads DAMVIQNPRYQVTQFGKPVTLSCSQTLNHNVMYWYQQKSSQAPKLLFHYYDKDFNNEADTPDNFQSRRPNTSFCFLDIRSPGLGDTAMYLCATSRERIPGGGYTFGSGTRLTVV.

The chain couples TRBV7-8 to TRBJ2-1; the match to TRBD1 covers 10 bases. CDR3 length: 13 amino acids. Germline V gene data show CDR1 as SGHVS and CDR2 as FQNEAQ. V gave up 5 bases and J gave up 8 bases; unmatched junction bases: 3. The CDR3 here is CASSLGQGDEQFF. The DNA of the CDR3 is TGTGCCAGCAGCCTAGGACAGGGGGATGAGCAGTTCTTC. Based on the CDR3 plus reference TRBV7-8 and TRBJ2-1, the full variable domain is GAGVSQSPRYKVAKRGQDVALRCDPISGHVSLFWYQQALGQGPEFLTYFQNEAQLDKSGLPSDRFFAERPEGSVSTLKIQRTQQEDSAVYLCASSLGQGDEQFFGPGTRLTVL.

The gene calls are TRBV10-2 and TRBJ1-2; 8 bases fit TRBD1. Germline V lookup: CDR1 WSHSY, CDR2 SAAADI. V lost 6 bases, J lost 4 bases, and 7 bases stayed unmatched. CDR3 length equals 14 residues. CDR3 bases: TGCGCCAGCAGGGGGACAGGAGGGAGCTATGGCTACACCTTC. Its protein is CASRGTGGSYGYTF.

The rearrangement joins TRBV5-1 to TRBJ1-6; 8 bases fit TRBD1. This CDR3 is built from 18 residues. Germline V lookup: CDR1 SGHRS, CDR2 YFSETQ. V was clipped by 1 base and J by 4 bases; unmatched bases: 10. CDR3 region: CASSLNRRDRSYNSPLHF. As DNA, the CDR3 is TGCGCCAGCAGCTTGAACCGCCGGGACAGGAGTTATAATTCACCCCTCCACTTT.

V and J are TRBV29-1 and TRBJ2-5; D may be TRBD1 (6 bases). The J call may be in error: the DNA end matches TRBJ2-7 better. This CDR3 spans 11 amino acids. Germline V gene sequence: CDR1 SQVTM, CDR2 ANQGSEA. The CDR3 loop is CSVLRGYEQYF. The CDR3 nucleotides read TGCAGCGTCCTTAGGGGGTACGAGCAGTACTTC.

This clone appeared a few times. This chain joins TRBV10-3 and TRBJ2-5; perhaps TRBD1 as D (5 bases). TRBJ2-7 explains the end of the DNA better; the J call may be wrong. Germline V CDR1 and CDR2: ENHRY, SYGVKD. The CDR3 has 14 amino acids. The CDR3 sequence is CAISVDISSYEQYF. The CDR3 region has the DNA TGTGCCATCAGTGTGGACATCAGCTCCTACGAGCAGTACTTC.

V gene TRBV29-1 combines with J gene TRBJ2-7; TRBD2 might be the D (5 bases). Trimming removed 6 bases at V and 5 bases at J, with 14 bases between. The CDR3 runs to 12 residues. Per germline, CDR1 SQVTM and CDR2 ANQGSEA. The CDR3 here is CSVRLVRDEQYF. CDR3 DNA: TGCAGCGTCCGACTGGTGAGGGACGAGCAGTACTTC.

The chain couples TRBV11-2 to TRBJ2-1; TRBD1 aligns across 7 bases. Looked up from germline, CDR1 is SGHAT and CDR2 is FQNNGV. The CDR3 sequence is 14 residues long. The CDR3 DNA sequence: TGTGCTATACCCGGGACAGCGTCCTACAATGAGCAGTTCTTC. It yields the protein CAIPGTASYNEQFF.

As for this clone: Other DNA variants within this sample encode the same CDR3. The V call is TRBV6-1, the J call TRBJ1-1; no clear D gene. CDR1 and CDR2 (germline): MNHNS, SASEGT. This CDR3 has 13 residues. V lost 1 base, J lost 1 base, and 4 bases lay in between. DNA for the CDR3: TGTGCCAGCAGTGAAGTGCGGAACACTGAAGCTTTCTTT. Protein sequence: CASSEVRNTEAFF.

The rearrangement links TRBV7-9 to TRBJ1-5; TRBD1 aligns across 7 bases. The J segment lost 2 bases and the V segment lost 1 base, leaving 8 bases of the junction unmatched. The CDR3 covers 17 residues. Germline CDR1 reads SEHNR; CDR2 reads FQNEAQ (reference sequence). CDR3 DNA: TGTGCCAGCAGCTTAGGCCAGGGGGGTATTGGCAATCAGCCCCAGCATTTT. As protein: CASSLGQGGIGNQPQHF.

This clone was observed a handful of times. V is TRBV21-1 and J is TRBJ1-2. TRBV21-1 is a documented pseudogene. The length of the CDR3 is 15 residues. The CDR3 loop is CASSLQLLLRMGYTF. CDR3 sequence (DNA): TGTGCCAGCAGCCTACAATTGTTACTAAGGATGGGCTACACCTTC.

The count of this clone is one. The rearrangement links TRBV6-6 to TRBJ1-1, with 8 nucleotides matching TRBD1. The CDR3 runs to 15 residues. Looked up from germline, CDR1 is MNHNY and CDR2 is SVGAGI (reference sequence). Trimming took 4 bases from V and 2 from J; bases not matched to a gene: 6. The CDR3 protein is CASSLWTGTNTEAFF. The CDR3, as DNA: TGTGCCAGCAGTTTATGGACAGGGACTAACACTGAAGCTTTCTTT.

The count of this clone is one. The chain links TRBV5-5 to TRBJ1-1, with D possibly TRBD1 on 6 matching bases. Germline CDR1 SGHKS, CDR2 YYEKEE (reference sequence). This CDR3 spans 16 amino acids. V lost 1 base and J 2 bases, leaving 15 bases between the germline ends. CDR3 sequence reads: CASSLSSGQTNTEAFF. CDR3 DNA sequence: TGTGCCAGCAGCTTGAGCTCCGGACAGACTAACACTGAAGCTTTCTTT.

The V gene is TRBV4-1, the J gene TRBJ1-2; D may be TRBD1 (6 bases). The V gene's germline CDR1 is MGHRA and CDR2 YSYEKL. The CDR3 loop spans 13 amino acids. The V and J ends lost 3 bases and 12 bases respectively, with 17 bases between them. This chain's CDR3 is CASSHMENRVNTF. The CDR3 DNA follows: TGCGCCAGCAGCCACATGGAGAACAGGGTAAACACCTTC.